This T cell receptor (beta chain) was captured in a study of blood T cell repertoires in COVID-19. The overall study: Whether acute or convalescent, the COVID-19 samples came from the United States, Italy and Spain. PBMCs, B-cell-depleted T cells, or T cells were the source of the cDNA or gDNA that made up the material.

Under the authors' procedure: Estimated nucleated cell counts came from reference gene primer amplification. The assay was immunoSEQ multiplex PCR, and TCRdb's table has in-frame clones only and misses some. The V and J calls and clone size are taken from that table; D and trimming were inferred from the DNA. The sample lists around 39,000 clones; approximately 86% were seen once. Trimming pared 1 base from V and 1 base from J, leaving 4 bases between. The V gene's germline CDR1 is LGHNT and CDR2 FRNRAP. The CDR3 runs 13 residues. This clonotype was sampled from a man in his forties or fifties with active COVID-19. V and J are TRBV12-5 and TRBJ1-1; unclear D gene. Material: peripheral blood. In DNA form, the CDR3 reads TGTGCTAGTGGTTTGGGACAGAACACTGAAGCTTTCTTT. It encodes CASGLGQNTEAFF.